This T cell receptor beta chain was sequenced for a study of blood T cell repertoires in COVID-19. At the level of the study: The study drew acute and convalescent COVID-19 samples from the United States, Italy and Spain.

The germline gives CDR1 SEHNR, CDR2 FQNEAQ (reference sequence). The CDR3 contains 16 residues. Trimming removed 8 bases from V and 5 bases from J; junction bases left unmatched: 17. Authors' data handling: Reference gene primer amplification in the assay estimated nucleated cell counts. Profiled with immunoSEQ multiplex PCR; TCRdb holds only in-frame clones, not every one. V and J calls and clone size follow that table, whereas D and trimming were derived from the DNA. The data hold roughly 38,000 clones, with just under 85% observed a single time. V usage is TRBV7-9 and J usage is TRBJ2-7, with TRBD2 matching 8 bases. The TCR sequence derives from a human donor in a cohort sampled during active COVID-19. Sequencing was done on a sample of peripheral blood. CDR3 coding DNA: TGTGCCAGCTCCCGCGGGGGCCGGGGGGGCTTCAACGAGCAGTACTTC. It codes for CASSRGGRGGFNEQYF.